The source of this T cell receptor beta chain is a study of control samples from healthy donors and cancer patients. Clones were read by immunoSEQ multiplex PCR, and TCRdb kept only the in-frame ones, dropping some. In the table there are 150,000 to 200,000 clones, 90% of which are singletons. Germline V lookup: CDR1 ENHRY, CDR2 SYGVKD. The CDR3 has 14 residues. V shed 2 bases and J 7 bases; nucleotides not matched to a gene: 2. This clonotype was obtained from a woman aged 45-60 years in good health. The rearrangement uses TRBV10-3 and TRBJ1-6, with TRBD1 matching over 7 bases. Specimen: blood. The CDR3, as DNA: TGTGCCATCAGTGAGACGACAGGGAATTCACCCCTCCACTTT. It specifies CAISETTGNSPLHF.